Reported below is one TCR beta chain. Antigen unknown. The data derive from a study of shared clonotypes between healthy human individuals. CDR1 MDHEN and CDR2 SYDVKM come from the germline V gene. Trimming removed 6 bases from V and 7 bases from J, with 9 bases in between. The CDR3 runs 11 residues. Several immunoSEQ 96-well plates shared each subset's DNA, each plate a replicate. Sequencing used immunoSEQ multiplex PCR; TCRdb keeps in-frame clones, though not all of them. The data show about a million clones, 60% to 85% seen once. Findings and caveats of the study: When naive CD4 clonotypes were compared across a handful of donors, approximately 5% were shared.

The J gene is TRBJ2-5, the V gene TRBV28; D is possibly TRBD2 (6 bases). This sequence originates from a young man in good health. Some clones in this sample may be carry-over from other donors' samples. Sequences were obtained from memory CD4+ T cells from PBMCs. Documented subset: CD45RA-negative fraction. CDR3 DNA: TGTGCCAGCAGCCCCGGGGGGACCCAGTACTTC. It yields the protein CASSPGGTQYF.